This note documents a single T cell receptor (beta chain) sequence. Its matching antigen is unknown. Germline V gene data show CDR1 as MNHEY and CDR2 as SVGAGI. V was shortened by 8 bases and J by 0 bases, with 5 bases between the two germline ends. The CDR3 length is 13 residues. This sample is drawn from a study of cytomegalovirus exposure and HLA in healthy donors. Study-wide points: There were a few CMV-associated chains whose specificity for CMV antigens was confirmed in vitro. The listing of 150 to 200 TCR beta chains classed them as cytomegalovirus-associated. According to an earlier analysis, most TCR beta V segments yielded productive rearrangements about 90% or about 30% of the time.

PCR employed 60 Vbeta and 13 Jbeta primers. The data were produced by immunoSEQ multiplex PCR, yet TCRdb's version contains in-frame clones alone and is incomplete. The sample lists just over 150,000 clones, about 79% occurring once. The TCR comes from a man between 45 and 60 years old in good health and CMV-seropositive. Sequences were obtained from PBMCs. The genes are TRBV6-5 and TRBJ2-6; no clear D gene. The CDR3 reads CASSSSGANVLTF. In DNA form, the CDR3 reads TGTGCCAGCTCGAGCTCTGGGGCCAACGTCCTGACTTTC.